The 20 T cell receptor beta chains below were found in one sample sequenced in a study of blood T cell repertoires in COVID-19. This table comes from immunoSEQ multiplex PCR, and its TCRdb copy is limited to in-frame clones, with some not included. The sample contains about 160,000 clones, roughly 90% of which appear only once. The material sequenced was PBMCs or T cells enriched from blood (not recorded which). Source of these receptors: a woman in her fifties or sixties who had recovered from COVID-19.

The V gene is TRBV7-2, the J gene TRBJ1-6, with D possibly matching TRBD1 (5 bases). With 3 bases removed from V and 6 bases from J, the gap between germline ends came to 12 bases. Germline lookup yields CDR1 SGHTA and CDR2 FQGNSA. This CDR3 is 15 amino acids long. The CDR3 is CASSFNTGLNSPLHF. The CDR3 nucleotides are TGTGCCAGCAGCTTTAACACAGGCCTTAATTCACCCCTCCACTTT.

This chain links TRBV5-5 with TRBJ2-6, with a tentative D call TRBD1 (6 bases). V was shortened by 2 bases and J by 4 bases, with 13 bases between the two germline ends. The CDR3 sequence is 16 residues long. From germline, CDR1 is SGHKS and CDR2 YYEKEE (reference sequence). For the CDR3, the DNA is TGTGCCAGCAGCTTTAGCCAGGGGTCCGGGGCCAACGTCCTGACTTTC. This gives the protein CASSFSQGSGANVLTF.

The genes are TRBV5-4 and TRBJ1-1; tentatively, D is TRBD1 (6 bases). Germline CDR1 reads SGHNT; CDR2 reads YYREEE (reference sequence). This CDR3 spans 12 amino acids. The ends were cut back, 4 bases at V and 5 bases at J, with 9 bases in the middle. The CDR3 DNA reads TGTGCCAGCAGCGGACAGCGAACTGAAGCTTTCTTT. It specifies CASSGQRTEAFF.

The CDR3 DNA follows: TGTGCCAGCAGCGCCAGCGGGCTGGACGAGCAGTACTTC. Protein sequence: CASSASGLDEQYF. The rearrangement uses TRBV9 and TRBJ2-7; perhaps TRBD2 as D (6 bases). Germline lookup yields CDR1 SGDLS and CDR2 YYNGEE. With 3 bases removed from V and 5 bases from J, the gap between germline ends came to 12 bases. The CDR3 consists of 13 residues.

The chain carries TRBV5-1 and TRBJ1-1; possibly TRBD1 for D (6 bases). The CDR3 runs 12 residues. V lost 7 bases and J lost 6, with 13 bases in between. Per the germline V gene, CDR1 is SGHRS and CDR2 is YFSETQ. CDR3 loop: CASADRFSEAFF. The CDR3 nucleotides are TGCGCCAGCGCAGACAGGTTCTCTGAAGCTTTCTTT.

This clone was detected a few times. The CDR3 loop is CASRGGGELFF. In DNA, the CDR3 is TGTGCCAGCAGAGGGGGCGGGGAGCTGTTTTTT. The V call is TRBV4-2, the J call TRBJ2-2; D possibly corresponds to TRBD1 (6 bases). This CDR3 has 11 amino acids. V shed 6 bases and J shed 7 bases, with 6 bases lying between them. Per germline, CDR1 LGHNA and CDR2 YNFKEQ.

The chain is built from TRBV18 and TRBJ1-1; 8 bases agree with TRBD1. The J segment lost 3 bases and the V segment lost 6 bases, leaving 6 bases of the junction unmatched. Germline V CDR1 and CDR2: KGHSH, LQKENI. This CDR3 is built from 14 residues. The CDR3 bases are TGTGCCAGCTCCAAACAGGGGGAGGACACTGAAGCTTTCTTT. It encodes CASSKQGEDTEAFF.

V usage is TRBV9 and J usage is TRBJ2-3; possible D gene TRBD2, 7 bases. The CDR3 contains 17 residues. CDR1 and CDR2 (germline): SGDLS, YYNGEE. The V end was cut by 0 bases, the J end by 0 bases, with 14 bases between. In nucleotides, the CDR3 is TGTGCCAGCAGCGTAGAGGGGGGGCGGTGGAGCACAGATACGCAGTATTTT. Residues: CASSVEGGRWSTDTQYF.

The chain links TRBV9 to TRBJ1-2; 8 bases align to TRBD1. CDR3 size: 13 residues. CDR1 and CDR2 from the germline V gene are SGDLS and YYNGEE. V shed 7 bases and J 2 bases; nucleotides not matched to a gene: 4. The CDR3 DNA reads as TGTGCCAGCGGGGACAGGATGAACTATGGCTACACCTTC. It codes for CASGDRMNYGYTF. Full variable domain (rest looked up from reference TRBV9 and TRBJ1-2): DSGVTQTPKHLITATGQRVTLRCSPRSGDLSVYWYQQSLDQGLQFLIQYYNGEERAKGNILERFSAQQFPDLHSELNLSSLELGDSALYFCASGDRMNYGYTFGSGTRLTVV.

The gene calls are TRBV12-5 and TRBJ2-7; 8 nucleotides line up with TRBD1. V lost 5 bases to trimming and J lost 0 bases; unmatched junction nucleotides: 9. The germline V gene encodes CDR1 LGHNT and CDR2 FRNRAP. CDR3 length: 16 amino acids. DNA of the CDR3: TGTGCTAGTGGTCCCCTAGGACAGGGTGGCTCCTACGAGCAGTACTTC. This encodes CASGPLGQGGSYEQYF.

This clone came up a few times. The chain has TRBV7-2 and TRBJ1-5, with TRBD1 matching 7 bases. Germline values: CDR1 SGHTA, CDR2 FQGNSA. V gave up 1 base and J gave up 7 bases; unmatched junction bases: 7. The CDR3 is 15 amino acids. This chain's CDR3 is CASSLGTGISQPQHF. CDR3 nucleotide sequence: TGTGCCAGCAGCTTAGGGACAGGCATAAGCCAGCCCCAGCATTTT.

The V call is TRBV18, the J call TRBJ2-3, with 7 nucleotides matching TRBD2. The CDR3 length is 15 residues. The germline gives CDR1 KGHSH, CDR2 LQKENI. After removal of 3 bases from V and 3 bases from J, the junction contained 6 bases not matched to a gene. The CDR3 DNA reads TGTGCCAGCTCACCGTACGGGGGGACTACAGATACGCAGTATTTT. It encodes CASSPYGGTTDTQYF.

The J gene is TRBJ1-1, the V gene TRBV29-1; tentative D call: TRBD1 (5 bases). Trimming left V 4 bases short and J 5 bases short, with 14 bases between. This CDR3 has 13 residues. The germline gives CDR1 SQVTM, CDR2 ANQGSEA. The CDR3: CSVGLGARTEAFF. Written as DNA, the CDR3 is TGCAGCGTTGGATTAGGGGCTCGGACTGAAGCTTTCTTT.

The V and J genes are TRBV13 and TRBJ2-1; 10 bases line up with TRBD2. The CDR3 has 17 residues. J gave up 5 bases and V 5 bases, and 12 bases lay outside the gene matches. In germline, CDR1 is PRHDT, CDR2 FYEKMQ (reference sequence). CDR3 region: CASSRFSGGSANNEQFF. The DNA for the CDR3 is TGTGCCAGCAGCAGATTTAGCGGGGGGTCCGCTAACAATGAGCAGTTCTTC.

This rearrangement joins TRBV12-3 or TRBV12-4 to TRBJ2-3; D possibly corresponds to TRBD2 (6 bases). CDR3 length equals 13 residues. Trimming shortened V by 6 bases and J by 5 bases, and 12 bases separated the two germline ends. The CDR3 spells CASRRGGVDTQYF. The DNA for the CDR3 is TGTGCCAGCAGGCGGGGTGGGGTAGATACGCAGTATTTT.

This chain links TRBV14 with TRBJ1-1, with 8 bases aligning to TRBD1. Germline CDR1 is SGHDN and CDR2 is FVKESK. Losses at the gene ends were 4 bases for V and 5 bases for J; bases not matched to a gene: 9. This CDR3 is built from 15 residues. The CDR3 sequence is CASSLRTGRMTEAFF. The CDR3 region has the DNA TGTGCCAGCAGCCTCAGGACAGGGCGCATGACTGAAGCTTTCTTT.

The rearrangement uses TRBV6-2 or TRBV6-3 and TRBJ2-5; TRBD2 matches 7 bases. This CDR3 comprises 14 residues. The germline gives CDR1 MNHEY, CDR2 SVGEGT. V lost 4 bases to trimming and J lost 3 bases; unmatched junction nucleotides: 5. CDR3 bases: TGTGCCAGCAGTTCAGCGGGGCTTGAAGAGACCCAGTACTTC. This translates into CASSSAGLEETQYF.

CDR3 nucleotide sequence: TGCGCCAGCAGCCAAGATCATCTCAGCTCCTACGAGCAGTACTTC. This translates into CASSQDHLSSYEQYF. This sequence joins TRBV4-1 and TRBJ2-7, with D unclear. Germline CDR1 reads MGHRA; CDR2 reads YSYEKL. V was clipped by 0 bases and J by 0 bases, with 9 bases between them. The CDR3 is 15 amino acids.

This chain connects TRBV30 to TRBJ2-5; maybe TRBD1 (6 bases). In germline, CDR1 is GTSNPN, CDR2 SVGIG (reference sequence). Trimming removed 0 bases from V and 4 bases from J, with 15 bases in between. The CDR3 consists of 15 residues. The CDR3 reads CAWSVLRGNGETQYF. CDR3 DNA: TGTGCCTGGAGTGTACTAAGGGGGAACGGAGAGACCCAGTACTTC.

V usage is TRBV12-5 and J usage is TRBJ1-1, with 12 bases aligning to TRBD1. Germline assignment: CDR1 LGHNT and CDR2 FRNRAP. The J segment lost 0 bases and the V segment lost 2 bases, leaving 10 bases of the junction unmatched. The CDR3 is made up of 19 amino acids. The CDR3, as DNA: TGTGCTAGTGGTTTGATGATCGGGGGGACAGGGGGCGTGAACACTGAAGCTTTCTTT. This gives the protein CASGLMIGGTGGVNTEAFF.